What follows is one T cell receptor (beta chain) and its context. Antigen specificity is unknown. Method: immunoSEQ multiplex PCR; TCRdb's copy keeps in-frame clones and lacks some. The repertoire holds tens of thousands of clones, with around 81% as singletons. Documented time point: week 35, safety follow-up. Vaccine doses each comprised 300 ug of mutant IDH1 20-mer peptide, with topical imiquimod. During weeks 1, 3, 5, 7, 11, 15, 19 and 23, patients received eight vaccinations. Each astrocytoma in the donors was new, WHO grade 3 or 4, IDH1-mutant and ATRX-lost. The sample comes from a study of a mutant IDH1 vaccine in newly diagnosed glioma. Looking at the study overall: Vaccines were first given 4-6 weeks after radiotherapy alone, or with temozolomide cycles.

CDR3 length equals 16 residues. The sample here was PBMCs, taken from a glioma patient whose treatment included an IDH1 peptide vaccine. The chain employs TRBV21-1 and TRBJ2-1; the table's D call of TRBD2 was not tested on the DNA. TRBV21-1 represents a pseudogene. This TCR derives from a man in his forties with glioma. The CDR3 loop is CASSSRLAGSLNEQFF. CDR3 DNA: TGTGCCAGCAGCTCCCGACTAGCGGGGTCTCTGAATGAGCAGTTCTTC.